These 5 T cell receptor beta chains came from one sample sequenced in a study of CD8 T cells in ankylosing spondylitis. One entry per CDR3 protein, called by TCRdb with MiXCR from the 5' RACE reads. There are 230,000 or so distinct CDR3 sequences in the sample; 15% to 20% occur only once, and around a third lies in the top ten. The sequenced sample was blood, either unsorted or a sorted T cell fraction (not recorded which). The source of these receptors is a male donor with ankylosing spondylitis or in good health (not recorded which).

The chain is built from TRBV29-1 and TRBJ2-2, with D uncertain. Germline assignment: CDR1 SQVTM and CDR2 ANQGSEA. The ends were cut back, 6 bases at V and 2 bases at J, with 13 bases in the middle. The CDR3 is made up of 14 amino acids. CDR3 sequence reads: CSVQSYLNTGELFF. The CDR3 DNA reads TGCAGCGTGCAGAGTTACCTTAACACCGGGGAGCTGTTTTTT.

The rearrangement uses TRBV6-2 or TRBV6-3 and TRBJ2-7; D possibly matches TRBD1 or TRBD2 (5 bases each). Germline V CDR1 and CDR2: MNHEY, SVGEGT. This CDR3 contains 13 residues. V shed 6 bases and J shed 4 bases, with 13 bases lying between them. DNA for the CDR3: TGTGCCAGCAGGAGAGGGACGGCGTACGAGCAGTACTTC. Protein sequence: CASRRGTAYEQYF.

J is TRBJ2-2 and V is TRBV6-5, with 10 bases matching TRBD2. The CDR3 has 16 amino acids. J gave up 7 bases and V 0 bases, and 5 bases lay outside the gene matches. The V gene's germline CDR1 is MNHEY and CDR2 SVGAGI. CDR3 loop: CASSYSSGRDGGELFF. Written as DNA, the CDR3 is TGTGCCAGCAGTTACTCGAGCGGGAGGGATGGCGGGGAGCTGTTTTTT.

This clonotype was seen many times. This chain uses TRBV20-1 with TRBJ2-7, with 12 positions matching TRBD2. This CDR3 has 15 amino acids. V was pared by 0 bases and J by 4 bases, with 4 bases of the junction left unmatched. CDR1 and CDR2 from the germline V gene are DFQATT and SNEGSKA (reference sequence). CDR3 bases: TGCAGTGCTAGAGATCTAGCGGGAGGGCTATACGAGCAGTACTTC. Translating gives CSARDLAGGLYEQYF.

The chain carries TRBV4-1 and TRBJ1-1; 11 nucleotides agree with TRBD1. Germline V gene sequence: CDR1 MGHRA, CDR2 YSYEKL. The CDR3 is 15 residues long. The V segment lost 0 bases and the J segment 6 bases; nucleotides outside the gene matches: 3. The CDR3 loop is CASSQEDRGHPEAFF. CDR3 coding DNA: TGCGCCAGCAGCCAAGAGGACAGGGGGCATCCTGAAGCTTTCTTT.